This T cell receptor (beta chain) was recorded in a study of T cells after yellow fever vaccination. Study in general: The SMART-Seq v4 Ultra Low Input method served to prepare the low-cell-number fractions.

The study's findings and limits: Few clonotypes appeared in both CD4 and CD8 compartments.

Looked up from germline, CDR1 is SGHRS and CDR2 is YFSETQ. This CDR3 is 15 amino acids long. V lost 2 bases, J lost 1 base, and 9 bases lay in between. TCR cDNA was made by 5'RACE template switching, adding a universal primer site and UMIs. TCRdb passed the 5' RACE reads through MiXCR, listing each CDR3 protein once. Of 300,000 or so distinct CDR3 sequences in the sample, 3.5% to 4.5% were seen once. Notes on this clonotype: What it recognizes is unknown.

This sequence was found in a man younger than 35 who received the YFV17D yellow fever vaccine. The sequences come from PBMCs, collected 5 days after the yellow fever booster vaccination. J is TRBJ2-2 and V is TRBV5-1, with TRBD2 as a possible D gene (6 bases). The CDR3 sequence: CASSLGGKNTGELFF. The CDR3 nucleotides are TGCGCCAGCAGCTTAGGAGGGAAGAACACCGGGGAGCTGTTTTTT.